This entry describes one T cell receptor (beta chain). What antigen it recognizes has not been identified. One base away there is no much larger clone; base qualities are not given. The collaborating institutions used their own protocols to collect whole blood in K2EDTA tubes. Collaborator samples were shipped for TCRbeta analysis as frozen whole blood, isolated PBMCs, or DNA extracted from either sample type. The data were taken from a study of blood T cell repertoires in COVID-19 (dated by TCRdb to the early 2020s). Context from the whole study: Samples from collaborators originated in the United States, Italy and Spain and spanned both the acute and convalescent phases of COVID-19. The prospective study material was composed of cDNA or gDNA derived from T cells, B-cell-depleted T cells, or PBMCs. Deeply sampled blood TCRbeta repertoires from subjects exposed to, actively infected with, or recovered from COVID-19 were included in the dataset. A freely available public database, intended as a resource for researchers studying the immune response to SARS-CoV-2, is where the repertoires were released. Samples were obtained from the ongoing ImmuneRACE study (first 160 participants) and from over 1,000 subjects provided by 6 global collaborators. Sample metadata almost always included a de-identified subject ID, COVID-19 status, age in years and sex. Where available, HLA class I and class II types were obtained from metadata supplied by the sample provider rather than from assay-based typing. Overall study outcomes, separate from this receptor: The quantity of clinical and demographic metadata differed by source and by participant and was supplied without curation.

Trimming removed 4 bases from V and 1 base from J, leaving 11 bases between the germline ends. Reading from cysteine to phenylalanine, the CDR3 counts 14 amino acids. The entry retains the CDR3 DNA only, 42 bases that are in frame from base 1. Looking up the germline V gene (reference sequence) yields CDR1 MNHEY and CDR2 SMNVEV. The immunoSEQ Assay, a bias-controlled multiplex PCR, was used to amplify TCRbeta CDR3 regions from genomic DNA. In the paper's pipeline: The number of nucleated cells in each sample was estimated by amplification of reference gene primers within the assay. To quantify the absolute abundance of each unique TCRbeta CDR3 rearrangement, sequence reads were collapsed and filtered. For each sample, productive Simpson clonality was calculated by taking the square root of Simpson's diversity index across productive rearrangements. Drawn from immuneACCESS, this table holds only the in-frame rearrangements with V and J called that TCRdb kept. Clones are partly lost; checked studies trace under half to an unresolved V gene and leave the rest unexplained. Clonal size and the V and J genes are those of that table, whereas D and trimming came from the DNA. A total of about 180,000 clones appear in this sample, roughly nine tenths of them only once. The top ten constitute less than 3.5% of the sample.

Sequenced input: peripheral blood. The receptor chain draws on TRBV27 and TRBJ2-7; no D gene can be assigned with confidence. The sequence came from a woman under 40 with active or convalescent COVID-19. Here the CDR3 is given as CASSYSRGSYEQYF. Here is the DNA: TGTGCCAGCAGTTACTCCCGAGGATCCTACGAGCAGTACTTC.